A selection of T cell receptor beta chains follows, all from one sample in a study of T cell changes during pregnancy in multiple sclerosis. TCRdb's copy holds only in-frame clones and misses some; the assay was immunoSEQ multiplex PCR. The top ten hold around 0.8% of the sample, which has about 40,000 clones, about 90% seen once. The sample consisted of CD4+ T cells from peripheral blood mononuclear cells, taken before pregnancy. The receptors come from a female donor with multiple sclerosis, enrolled in a pregnancy study. Each CDR3 is given with its conserved first and last residue. D genes are given only for firm matches. Where a row states a size, it is once, few, many or the class of an expanded clone; other rows omit it.

TRBV27	.	.	TRBJ2-7	TGTGCCAGCAGTTTCTCACAGGGCCGGCTTTACGAGCAGTACTTC	CASSFSQGRLYEQYF
TRBV6-5	.	.	TRBJ1-2	TGTGCCAGCAGGCAACACAGAGCCAACTATGGCTACACCTTC	CASRQHRANYGYTF
TRBV4-3	.	.	TRBJ1-2	TGCGCCAGCAGCCACCGGCTGGGGGGAGACTATGGCTACACCTTC	CASSHRLGGDYGYTF
TRBV10-3	TRBD1	.	TRBJ1-2	TGTGCCATCAGGAAGGGACAGATCAACTATGGCTACACCTTC	CAIRKGQINYGYTF
TRBV6-5	TRBD1	few	TRBJ1-5	TGTGCCAGCAGGCCACAGGGGATTCATCAGCCCCAGCATTTT	CASRPQGIHQPQHF
TRBV5-4	TRBD1	.	TRBJ2-7	TGTGCCAGCAGCAAGGGACAGACCTACGAGCAGTACTTC	CASSKGQTYEQYF
TRBV6-5	TRBD1	.	TRBJ2-3	TGTGCCAGCAGTTACCCGGGACAGGGGTCGAATACGCAGTATTTT	CASSYPGQGSNTQYF
TRBV7-2	TRBD2	.	TRBJ2-7	TGTGCCAGCAGCTATCCGGGGGCGCGGGGGGGCGAGCAGTACTTC	CASSYPGARGGEQYF
TRBV4-2	TRBD2	.	TRBJ2-3	TGTGCCAGCACCTCCCGGCGGGGGGGAAGCACAGATACGCAGTATTTT	CASTSRRGGSTDTQYF
TRBV18	.	.	TRBJ1-6	TGTGCCAGCTCACCAGAGGGGGTAGATTCACCCCTCCACTTT	CASSPEGVDSPLHF
TRBV11-3	.	.	TRBJ1-1	TGTGCCAGCAGCCCACGGGGGAACACTGAAGCTTTCTTT	CASSPRGNTEAFF
TRBV19	.	.	TRBJ2-6	TGTGCCAGCAAAAACAGGGTAGGCTCTGGGGCCAACGTCCTGACTTTC	CASKNRVGSGANVLTF
TRBV7-8	TRBD2	.	TRBJ2-7	TGTGCCAGCAGCCCCGCCACAACTAGCGGGGGGGCGAGCTACGAGCAGTACTTC	CASSPATTSGGASYEQYF
TRBV6-5	TRBD1	.	TRBJ2-3	TGTGCCAGCAGTTACTTAGGGACAGGGGGCACAGATACGCAGTATTTT	CASSYLGTGGTDTQYF
TRBV7-2	TRBD1	.	TRBJ2-5	TGTGCCAGCAGTTCCCGTCAGGGGGCTCAAGAGACCCAGTACTTC	CASSSRQGAQETQYF
TRBV5-6	.	few	TRBJ1-5	TGTGCCAGCAGCTTGATACGGGGGGCGGGAGGGAATCAGCCCCAGCATTTT	CASSLIRGAGGNQPQHF
TRBV2	TRBD1	.	TRBJ2-1	TGTGCCAGCAGTTTACAGGGGTCTAACAATGAGCAGTTCTTC	CASSLQGSNNEQFF
TRBV2	.	.	TRBJ1-6	TGTGCCAGCAGGGGGGGATTAGAGTCACCCCTCCACTTT	CASRGGLESPLHF
TRBV7-3	TRBD1	.	TRBJ1-6	TGTGCCAGCAGCCAGGGACAGGGGTGGACACCCCTCCACTTT	CASSQGQGWTPLHF
TRBV5-4	TRBD2	.	TRBJ2-7	TGTGCCAGCAGCCCCTGGGGGGGAGTATGGGTCGAGCAGTACTTC	CASSPWGGVWVEQYF